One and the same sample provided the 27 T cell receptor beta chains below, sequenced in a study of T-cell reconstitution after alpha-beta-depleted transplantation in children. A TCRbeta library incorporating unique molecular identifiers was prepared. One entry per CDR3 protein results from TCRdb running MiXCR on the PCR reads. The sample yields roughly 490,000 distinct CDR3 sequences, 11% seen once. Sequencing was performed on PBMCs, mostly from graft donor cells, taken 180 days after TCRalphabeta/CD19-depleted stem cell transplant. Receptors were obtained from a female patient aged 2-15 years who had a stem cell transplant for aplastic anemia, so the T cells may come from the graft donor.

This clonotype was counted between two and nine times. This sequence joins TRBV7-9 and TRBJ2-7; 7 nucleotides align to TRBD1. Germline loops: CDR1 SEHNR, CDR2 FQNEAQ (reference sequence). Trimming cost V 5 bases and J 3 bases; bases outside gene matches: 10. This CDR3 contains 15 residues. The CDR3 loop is CASSAPQGESYEQYF. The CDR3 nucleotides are TGTGCCAGCAGCGCACCGCAGGGGGAGAGCTACGAGCAGTACTTC. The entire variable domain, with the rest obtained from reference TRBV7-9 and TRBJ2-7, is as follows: DTGVSQNPRHKITKRGQNVTFRCDPISEHNRLYWYRQTLGQGPEFLTYFQNEAQLEKSRLLSDRFSAERPKGSFSTLEIQRTEQGDSAMYLCASSAPQGESYEQYFGPGTRLTVT.

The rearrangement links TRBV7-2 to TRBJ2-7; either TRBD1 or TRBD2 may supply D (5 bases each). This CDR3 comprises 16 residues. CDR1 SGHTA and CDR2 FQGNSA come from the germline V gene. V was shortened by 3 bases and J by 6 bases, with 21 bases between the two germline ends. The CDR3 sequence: CASSFRASRHGGEQYF. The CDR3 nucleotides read TGTGCCAGCAGCTTCCGGGCTAGCCGCCATGGGGGCGAGCAGTACTTC.

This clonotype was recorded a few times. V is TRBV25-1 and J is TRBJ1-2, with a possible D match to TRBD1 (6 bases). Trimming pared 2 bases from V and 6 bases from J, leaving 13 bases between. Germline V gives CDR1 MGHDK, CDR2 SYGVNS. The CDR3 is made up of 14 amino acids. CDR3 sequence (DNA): TGTGCCAGCAGTGAAGGTTCAGGGGATGATGGCTACACCTTC. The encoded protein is CASSEGSGDDGYTF.

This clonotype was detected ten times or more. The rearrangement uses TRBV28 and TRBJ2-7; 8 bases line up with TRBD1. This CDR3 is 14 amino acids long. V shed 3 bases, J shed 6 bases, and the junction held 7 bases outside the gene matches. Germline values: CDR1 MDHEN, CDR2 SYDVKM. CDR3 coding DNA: TGTGCCAGCAGTTTCGCCAGGGGGCTGTCCGAGCAGTACTTC. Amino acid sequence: CASSFARGLSEQYF. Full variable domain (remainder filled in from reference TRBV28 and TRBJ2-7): DVKVTQSSRYLVKRTGEKVFLECVQDMDHENMFWYRQDPGLGLRLIYFSYDVKMKEKGDIPEGYSVSREKKERFSLILESASTNQTSMYLCASSFARGLSEQYFGPGTRLTVT.

CDR3 in amino acids: CASSSLKQGTYEQYF. CDR3 DNA: TGTGCCAGCAGCTCTCTGAAACAGGGAACCTACGAGCAGTACTTC. The chain carries TRBV7-2 and TRBJ2-7, with D maybe TRBD1 (6 bases). The CDR3 covers 15 residues. Germline V gene lookup returns CDR1 SGHTA and CDR2 FQGNSA. The germline V and J ends were trimmed by 4 bases and 2 bases, with 15 bases remaining between them.

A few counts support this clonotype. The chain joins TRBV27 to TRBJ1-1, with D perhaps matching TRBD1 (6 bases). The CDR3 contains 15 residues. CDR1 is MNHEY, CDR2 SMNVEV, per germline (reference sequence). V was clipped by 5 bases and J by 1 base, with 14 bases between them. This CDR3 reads CASSLTGHRNTEAFF. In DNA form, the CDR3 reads TGTGCCAGCAGTCTCACGGGACACCGGAACACTGAAGCTTTCTTT.

The CDR3 DNA follows: TGTGCCAGCAGCCAAGGTGGTGGGAGGAAGTTCTTC. This gives the protein CASSQGGGRKFF. The genes are TRBV3-1 and TRBJ2-1; a possible D gene is TRBD2 (6 bases). Germline CDR1 and CDR2: LGHDT and YNNKEL (reference sequence). There are 12 residues in the CDR3. Trimming took 1 base from V and 14 from J, leaving 12 bases between them.

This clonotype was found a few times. CDR3 DNA sequence: TGTGCCAGCAGTACCCTCCCGAACACTGAAGCTTTCTTT. Translation gives CASSTLPNTEAFF. V usage is TRBV25-1 and J usage is TRBJ1-1, with D unresolved. Germline CDR1 reads MGHDK; CDR2 reads SYGVNS. The CDR3 totals 13 residues. Trimming removed 5 bases from V and 1 base from J, with 8 bases in between.

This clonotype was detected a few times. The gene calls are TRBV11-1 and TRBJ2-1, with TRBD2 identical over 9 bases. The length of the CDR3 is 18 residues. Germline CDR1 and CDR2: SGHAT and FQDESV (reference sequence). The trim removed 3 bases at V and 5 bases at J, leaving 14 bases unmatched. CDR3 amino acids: CASSLRLRLAGTNNEQFF. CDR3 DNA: TGTGCCAGCAGCTTGAGACTTAGGCTAGCGGGGACTAACAATGAGCAGTTCTTC.

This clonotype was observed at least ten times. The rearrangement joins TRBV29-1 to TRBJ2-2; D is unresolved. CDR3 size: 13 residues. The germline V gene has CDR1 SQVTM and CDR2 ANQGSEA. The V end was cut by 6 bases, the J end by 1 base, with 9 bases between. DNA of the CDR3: TGCAGCGTCAGTGAGCTGAACACCGGGGAGCTGTTTTTT. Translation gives CSVSELNTGELFF.

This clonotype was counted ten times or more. DNA for the CDR3: TGCGCCAGCAGCTTGAGGGCCGGAGGGGCTGACAGGGGCGGTGGAAACACCATATATTTT. As protein: CASSLRAGGADRGGGNTIYF. This rearrangement joins TRBV5-1 to TRBJ1-3, with 8 bases identical to TRBD1. In germline, CDR1 is SGHRS, CDR2 YFSETQ. The CDR3 sequence is 20 residues long. Trimming took 1 base from V and 3 from J; bases not matched to a gene: 18.

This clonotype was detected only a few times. The CDR3 spells CAWSSGLHTGELFF. Here the CDR3 DNA reads TGTGCCTGGAGTTCAGGACTTCACACCGGGGAGCTGTTTTTT. The gene calls are TRBV30 and TRBJ2-2; maybe TRBD2 (5 bases). In germline, CDR1 is GTSNPN, CDR2 SVGIG (reference sequence). Deletions cut 2 bases from V and 3 bases from J, with 10 bases between. The length of the CDR3 is 14 residues.

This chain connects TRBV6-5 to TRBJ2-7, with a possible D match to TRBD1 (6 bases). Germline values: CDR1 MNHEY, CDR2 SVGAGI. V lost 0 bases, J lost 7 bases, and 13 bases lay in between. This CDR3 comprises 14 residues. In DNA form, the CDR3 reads TGTGCCAGCAGTTACTCTCTGGGGGCGATGGAGCAGTACTTC. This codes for CASSYSLGAMEQYF.

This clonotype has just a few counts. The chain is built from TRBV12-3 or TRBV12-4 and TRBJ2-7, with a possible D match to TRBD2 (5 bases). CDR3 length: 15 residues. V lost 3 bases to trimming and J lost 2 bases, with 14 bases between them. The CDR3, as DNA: TGTGCCAGCAGTTTGGGGTACGGGATGACCTACGAGCAGTACGTC. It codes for CASSLGYGMTYEQYV.

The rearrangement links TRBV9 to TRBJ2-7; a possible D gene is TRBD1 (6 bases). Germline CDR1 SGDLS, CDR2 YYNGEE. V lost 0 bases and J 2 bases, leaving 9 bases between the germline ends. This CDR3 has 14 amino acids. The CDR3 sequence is CASSVVAGAYEQYF. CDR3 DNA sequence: TGTGCCAGCAGCGTAGTCGCAGGGGCCTACGAGCAGTACTTC. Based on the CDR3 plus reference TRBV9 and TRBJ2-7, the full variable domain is DSGVTQTPKHLITATGQRVTLRCSPRSGDLSVYWYQQSLDQGLQFLIQYYNGEERAKGNILERFSAQQFPDLHSELNLSSLELGDSALYFCASSVVAGAYEQYFGPGTRLTVT.

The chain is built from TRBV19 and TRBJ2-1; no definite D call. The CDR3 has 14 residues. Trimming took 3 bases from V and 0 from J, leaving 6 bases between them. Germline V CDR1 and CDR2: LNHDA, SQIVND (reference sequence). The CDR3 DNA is TGTGCCAGTAGTATTATGTACTCCTACAATGAGCAGTTCTTC. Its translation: CASSIMYSYNEQFF.

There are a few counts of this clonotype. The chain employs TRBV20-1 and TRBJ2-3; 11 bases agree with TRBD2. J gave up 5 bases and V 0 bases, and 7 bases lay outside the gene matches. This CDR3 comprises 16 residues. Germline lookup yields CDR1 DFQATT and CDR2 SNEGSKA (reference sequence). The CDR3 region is CSARDTLAGVGDTQYF. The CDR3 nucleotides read TGCAGTGCTAGAGATACACTAGCGGGAGTCGGAGATACGCAGTATTTT.

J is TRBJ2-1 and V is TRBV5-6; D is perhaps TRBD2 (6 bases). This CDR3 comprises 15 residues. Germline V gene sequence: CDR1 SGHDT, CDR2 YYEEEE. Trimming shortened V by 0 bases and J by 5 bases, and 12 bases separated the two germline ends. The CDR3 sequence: CASSLGPGEDNEQFF. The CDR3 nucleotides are TGTGCCAGCAGCTTGGGACCGGGAGAGGACAATGAGCAGTTCTTC.

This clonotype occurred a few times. The CDR3 nucleotides are TGTGCCAGCAAATCCCATTTGATTGTGGGGGATTCAAATGGCTACACCTTC. As protein: CASKSHLIVGDSNGYTF. The gene calls are TRBV27 and TRBJ1-2, with D perhaps matching TRBD1 (5 bases). Trimming pared 7 bases from V and 6 bases from J, leaving 27 bases between. Germline assignment: CDR1 MNHEY and CDR2 SMNVEV (reference sequence). The CDR3 is 17 amino acids.

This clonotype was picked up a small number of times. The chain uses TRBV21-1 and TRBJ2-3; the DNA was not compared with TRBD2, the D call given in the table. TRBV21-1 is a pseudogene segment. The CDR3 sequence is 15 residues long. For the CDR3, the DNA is TGTGCCAGCAGCAAAGTACGATGCGGGAGGGATACGCAGTATTTT. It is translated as CASSKVRCGRDTQYF.

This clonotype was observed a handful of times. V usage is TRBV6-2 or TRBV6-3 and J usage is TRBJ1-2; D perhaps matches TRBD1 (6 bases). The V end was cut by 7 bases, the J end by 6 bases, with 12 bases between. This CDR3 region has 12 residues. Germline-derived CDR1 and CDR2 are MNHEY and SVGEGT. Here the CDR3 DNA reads TGTGCCAGCAAGGACAGTTTGGATGGCTACACCTTC. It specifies CASKDSLDGYTF.

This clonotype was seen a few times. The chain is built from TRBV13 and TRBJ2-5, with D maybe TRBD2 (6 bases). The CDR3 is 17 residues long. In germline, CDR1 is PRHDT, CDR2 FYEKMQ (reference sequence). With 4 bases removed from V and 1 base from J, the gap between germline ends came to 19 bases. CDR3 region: CASSSDHPEGFQETQYF. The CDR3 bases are TGTGCCAGCAGCTCAGACCATCCGGAGGGCTTCCAAGAGACCCAGTACTTC.

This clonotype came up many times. CDR3 region: CATQFGLVVMPGELFF. DNA for the CDR3: TGTGCCACCCAGTTCGGGCTAGTGGTTATGCCCGGGGAGCTGTTTTTT. The chain has TRBV28 and TRBJ2-2, with no clear D. V lost 10 bases to trimming and J lost 6 bases, with 24 bases between them. The CDR3 is 16 amino acids. CDR1 and CDR2 from the germline V gene are MDHEN and SYDVKM.

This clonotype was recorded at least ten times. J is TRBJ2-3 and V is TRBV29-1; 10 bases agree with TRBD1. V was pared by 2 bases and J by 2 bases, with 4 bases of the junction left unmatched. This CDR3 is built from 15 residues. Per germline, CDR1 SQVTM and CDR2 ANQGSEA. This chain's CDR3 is CSVEPGQGLTDTQYF. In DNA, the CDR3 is TGCAGCGTTGAACCGGGACAGGGGCTCACAGATACGCAGTATTTT.

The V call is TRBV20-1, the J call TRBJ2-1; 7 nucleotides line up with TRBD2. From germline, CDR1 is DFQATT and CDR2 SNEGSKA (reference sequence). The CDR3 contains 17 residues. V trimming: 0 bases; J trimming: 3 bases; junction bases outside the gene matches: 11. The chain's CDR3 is CSARDMGGRGVYNEQFF. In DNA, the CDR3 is TGCAGTGCTAGAGACATGGGCGGGAGAGGTGTCTACAATGAGCAGTTCTTC.

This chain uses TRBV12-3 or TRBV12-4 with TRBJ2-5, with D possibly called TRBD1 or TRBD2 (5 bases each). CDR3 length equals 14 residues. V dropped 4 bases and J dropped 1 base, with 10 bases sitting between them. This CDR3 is CASSSRGPQETQYF. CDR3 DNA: TGTGCCAGCAGTTCCCGGGGCCCCCAAGAGACCCAGTACTTC.

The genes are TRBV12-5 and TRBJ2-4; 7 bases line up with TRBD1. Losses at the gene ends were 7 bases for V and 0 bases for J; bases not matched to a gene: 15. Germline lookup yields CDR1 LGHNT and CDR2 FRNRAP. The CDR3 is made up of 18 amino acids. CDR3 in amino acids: CASVPSPRDSLAKNIQYF. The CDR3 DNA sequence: TGTGCTAGTGTCCCCTCCCCCCGGGACAGTCTAGCCAAAAACATTCAGTACTTC.